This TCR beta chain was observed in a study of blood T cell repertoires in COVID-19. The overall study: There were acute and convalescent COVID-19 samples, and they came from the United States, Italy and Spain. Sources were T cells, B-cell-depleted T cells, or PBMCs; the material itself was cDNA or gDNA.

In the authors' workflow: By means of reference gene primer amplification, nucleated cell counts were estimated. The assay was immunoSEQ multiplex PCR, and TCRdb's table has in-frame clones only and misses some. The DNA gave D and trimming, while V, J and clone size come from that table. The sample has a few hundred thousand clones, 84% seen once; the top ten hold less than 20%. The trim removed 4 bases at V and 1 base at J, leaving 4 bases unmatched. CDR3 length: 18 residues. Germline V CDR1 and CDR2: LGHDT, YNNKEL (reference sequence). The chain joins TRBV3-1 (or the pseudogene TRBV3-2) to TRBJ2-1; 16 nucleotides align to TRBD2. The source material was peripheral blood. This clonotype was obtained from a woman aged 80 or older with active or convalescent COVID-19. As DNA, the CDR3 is TGTGCCAGCAGCCCGGGACTAGCGGGGGGGTTATCCTACAATGAGCAGTTCTTC. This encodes CASSPGLAGGLSYNEQFF.